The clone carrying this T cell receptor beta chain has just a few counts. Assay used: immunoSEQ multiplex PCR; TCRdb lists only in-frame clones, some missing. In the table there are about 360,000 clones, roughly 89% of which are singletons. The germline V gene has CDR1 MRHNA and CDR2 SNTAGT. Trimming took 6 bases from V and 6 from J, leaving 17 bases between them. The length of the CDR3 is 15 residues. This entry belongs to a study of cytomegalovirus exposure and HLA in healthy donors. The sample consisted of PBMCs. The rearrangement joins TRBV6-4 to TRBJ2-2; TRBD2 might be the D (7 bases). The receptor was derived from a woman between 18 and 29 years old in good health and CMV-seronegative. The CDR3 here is CASSRSRGASGELFF. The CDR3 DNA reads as TGTGCCAGCAGCCGATCCCGGGGGGCATCCGGGGAGCTGTTTTTT.